This T cell receptor beta chain appears in the sequencing data of a study of shared clonotypes between healthy human individuals. The donor cohort consisted entirely of Caucasian adults residing in Nashville, Tennessee. Sequencing used immunoSEQ multiplex PCR; TCRdb keeps in-frame clones, though not all of them. The sample contains approximately 440,000 clones, around 77% of which appear only once. Looked up from germline, CDR1 is KGHSH and CDR2 is LQKENI. V was clipped by 4 bases and J by 2 bases; unmatched bases: 5. There are 15 residues in the CDR3. This sequence joins TRBV18 and TRBJ2-7; 10 positions match TRBD2. The sequencing input was PBMCs. The receptor was derived from a woman aged 40 to 50 in good health. Some clones in this sample may be carry-over from other donors' samples. The CDR3 coding sequence is TGTGCCAGCTCACAACTAGCGGGACAGACCTACGAGCAGTACTTC. Translation: CASSQLAGQTYEQYF.